The rows below give T cell receptor beta chains drawn from one sample of a study of blood T cell repertoires in COVID-19. TCRdb keeps only in-frame clones here, not all; method: immunoSEQ multiplex PCR. The data contain tens of thousands of clones, roughly 88% of them singletons. Sequenced: peripheral blood. These receptors came from a human donor in a cohort sampled during active COVID-19. Both conserved end residues are part of each CDR3. Fields, in order: J gene, V gene, D gene, clone size, CDR3 DNA, CDR3 protein. A D gene is named only where the DNA matches it firmly. Clone size, where shown, is once, few, many, or a class for clones that have expanded.

TRBJ2-5	TRBV7-2	.	.	TGTGCCAGCAGCTTAGGAGGCTTACAGGGTCGTGAGACCCAGTACTTC	CASSLGGLQGRETQYF
TRBJ1-4	TRBV2	TRBD1	few	TGTGCCAGCAGCCGCGGGACAGGCCGGGAAAAACTGTTTTTT	CASSRGTGREKLFF
TRBJ2-6	TRBV19	TRBD1	.	TGTGCCAGTAGTAACCGGGACAGAAGTTACTCTGGGGCCAACGTCCTGACTTTC	CASSNRDRSYSGANVLTF
TRBJ2-7	TRBV5-1	TRBD1	.	TGCGCCAGCAGCTCGGGACAGGGCTTCTACGAGCAGTACTTC	CASSSGQGFYEQYF
TRBJ2-5	TRBV2	TRBD1	.	TGTGCCAGCTTACCGGGACAGGGGGCTGGGGGAGAGACCCAGTACTTC	CASLPGQGAGGETQYF
TRBJ2-1	TRBV6-5	.	.	TGTGCCAGCAGGGTAACGGGACTCCCGGGCAATGAGCAGTTCTTC	CASRVTGLPGNEQFF
TRBJ2-7	TRBV5-1	TRBD2	.	TGCGCCAGCAGCTTGGGACCCAGGCGGGGGGCGAATGGCGAGCAGTACTTC	CASSLGPRRGANGEQYF
TRBJ2-7	TRBV7-8	TRBD1	.	TGTGCCAGCAGCTTAGGCTTCCAGGGGGAAGGGTACGAGCAGTACTTC	CASSLGFQGEGYEQYF
TRBJ1-1	TRBV19	TRBD1	.	TGTGCCAGTAGTTCGGGGGACAGCGTCACTGAAGCTTTCTTT	CASSSGDSVTEAFF
TRBJ2-3	TRBV19	.	.	TGTGCCAGTAGTGTCAGGAAGGACGCCGGGCCCCCCGGGGCAGATACGCAGTATTTT	CASSVRKDAGPPGADTQYF
TRBJ1-1	TRBV10-3	TRBD1	.	TGTGCCATCAGTCCGGGACAGGGGGAGACTGAAGCTTTCTTT	CAISPGQGETEAFF
TRBJ2-5	TRBV7-6	.	.	TGTGCCAGCAGCGCCTCTACCCTCCAAGAGACCCAGTACTTC	CASSASTLQETQYF
TRBJ2-3	TRBV24-1	TRBD1	.	TGTGCCACCAGTGATAGGACAGGGAGGACAGATACGCAGTATTTT	CATSDRTGRTDTQYF
TRBJ2-5	TRBV7-2	TRBD2	.	TGTGCCAGCAGCCCGTCTCTCGGGCGGGGGGGCGGAAAGACCCAGTACTTC	CASSPSLGRGGGKTQYF
TRBJ2-7	TRBV3-1/TRBV3-2	TRBD2	.	TGTGCCAGCAGCCAAGCGGGAGGGCGGTCCTTC	CASSQAGGRSF
TRBJ2-1	TRBV13	TRBD2	.	TGTGCCAGCAGCTCCATGGGACTAGCGGGTAACAATGAGCAGTTCTTC	CASSSMGLAGNNEQFF
TRBJ2-7	TRBV18	.	once	TGTGCCAGCTCACCACCGTCTGTTGCCTACGAGCAGTACTTC	CASSPPSVAYEQYF
TRBJ2-5	TRBV19	TRBD2	.	TGTGCCAGTAGCTTACAACTAGCGGGGGCACAAGAGACCCAGTACTTC	CASSLQLAGAQETQYF
TRBJ1-1	TRBV6-1	TRBD1	.	TGTGCCAGCAGTGCCCTCTCGGGACAGAAGAACACTGAAGCTTTCTTT	CASSALSGQKNTEAFF
TRBJ1-2	TRBV5-1	.	.	TGCGCCAGCAGCTTGGAGCACGCGGGAGGGAGAGTCTATGGCTACACCTTC	CASSLEHAGGRVYGYTF
TRBJ1-1	TRBV7-3	TRBD1	.	TGTGCCAGCAGCTTAGGGACAGGGGAAAGGTTCACTGAAGCTTTCTTT	CASSLGTGERFTEAFF